This T cell receptor beta chain was recorded in a study of CD8+ T cells in alopecia areata. Treatment of the sample: oral pan-JAK inhibitor, 5-10 mg twice daily. This clone was observed a few times. There are 16 residues in the CDR3. Unmatched junction bases numbered 11, after V lost 4 bases and J lost 2 bases. Germline V CDR1 and CDR2: MNHEY, SMNVEV (reference sequence). RNA was isolated and reverse transcribed to cDNA, the sequencing template. Measured with immunoSEQ multiplex PCR; TCRdb has only the in-frame clones, and not every one. Of hundreds of thousands of clones listed, over 45% were seen once; the top ten hold more than 0.85%.

The input for sequencing was CD4+ T cells sorted from blood, taken around week 52, from a patient treated with tofacitinib. The chain is built from TRBV27 and TRBJ2-7; 7 nucleotides agree with TRBD2. This clonotype was sampled from a human donor with alopecia areata. As DNA, the CDR3 is TGTGCCAGCAGTTCACGGTGGGGGGGAGGCACCTACGAGCAGTACTTC. It specifies CASSSRWGGGTYEQYF.